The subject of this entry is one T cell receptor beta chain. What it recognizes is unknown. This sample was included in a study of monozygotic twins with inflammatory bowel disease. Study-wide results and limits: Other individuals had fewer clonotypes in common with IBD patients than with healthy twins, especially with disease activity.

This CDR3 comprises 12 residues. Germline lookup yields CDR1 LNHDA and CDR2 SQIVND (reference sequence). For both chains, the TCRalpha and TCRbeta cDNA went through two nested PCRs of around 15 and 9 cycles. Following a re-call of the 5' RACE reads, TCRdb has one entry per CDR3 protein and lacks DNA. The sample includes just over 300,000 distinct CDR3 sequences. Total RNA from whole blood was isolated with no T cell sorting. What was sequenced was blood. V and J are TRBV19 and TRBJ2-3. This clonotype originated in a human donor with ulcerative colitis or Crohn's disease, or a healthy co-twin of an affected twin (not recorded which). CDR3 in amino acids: CASSMNLNTQYF.